Below, one T cell receptor (beta chain) is given with its context. Only in-frame clones appear in the TCRdb table, and some are missing; sequencing was by immunoSEQ multiplex PCR. This sample yields around 120,000 clones, of which roughly nine tenths are seen a single time; approximately 3.7% belongs to the top ten. The data belong to a study of T cell changes during pregnancy in multiple sclerosis. The V gene end was trimmed by 8 bases and the J gene end by 3 bases; junction bases not matched to a gene: 7. Germline V CDR1 and CDR2: SGHTA, FQGNSA. CDR3 length equals 14 residues. Sequencing used peripheral blood, obtained after pregnancy. The genes are TRBV7-2 and TRBJ1-3; 7 nucleotides line up with TRBD1. This sequence originates from a female donor with multiple sclerosis, enrolled in a pregnancy study. The CDR3 nucleotides are TGTGCCAGCGGCCAGGCAGGGGGTGGAAACACCATATATTTT. It codes for CASGQAGGGNTIYF. The whole variable domain, remainder taken from reference TRBV7-2 and TRBJ1-3, is GAGVSQSPSNKVTEKGKDVELRCDPISGHTALYWYRQSLGQGLEFLIYFQGNSAPDKSGLPSDRFSAERTGGSVSTLTIQRTQQEDSAVYLCASGQAGGGNTIYFGEGSWLTVV.